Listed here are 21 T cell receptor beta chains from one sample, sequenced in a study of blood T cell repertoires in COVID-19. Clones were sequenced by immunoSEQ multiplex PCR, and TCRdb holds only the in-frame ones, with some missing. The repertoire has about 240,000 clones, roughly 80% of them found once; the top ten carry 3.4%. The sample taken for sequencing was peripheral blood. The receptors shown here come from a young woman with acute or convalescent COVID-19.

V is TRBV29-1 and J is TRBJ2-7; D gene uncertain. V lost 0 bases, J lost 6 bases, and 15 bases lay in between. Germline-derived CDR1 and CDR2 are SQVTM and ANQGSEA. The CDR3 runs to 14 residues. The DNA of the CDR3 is TGCAGCGTTGAAGATCGTGGTAGTTCGAGCGAGCAGTACTTC. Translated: CSVEDRGSSSEQYF.

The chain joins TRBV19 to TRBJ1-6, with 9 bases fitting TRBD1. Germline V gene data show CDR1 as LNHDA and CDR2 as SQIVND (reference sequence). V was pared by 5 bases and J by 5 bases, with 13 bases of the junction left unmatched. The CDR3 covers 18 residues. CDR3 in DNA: TGTGCCAGTAGTTTCCCCCCACGCGGACAGGGGAATAATTCACCCCTCCACTTT. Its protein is CASSFPPRGQGNNSPLHF.

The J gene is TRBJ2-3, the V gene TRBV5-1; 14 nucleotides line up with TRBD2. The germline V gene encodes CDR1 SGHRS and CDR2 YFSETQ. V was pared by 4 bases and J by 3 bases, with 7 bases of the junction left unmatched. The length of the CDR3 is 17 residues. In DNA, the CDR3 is TGCGCCAGCAGCCGGACTAGCGGGAGGTCGGGGACAGATACGCAGTATTTT. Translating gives CASSRTSGRSGTDTQYF.

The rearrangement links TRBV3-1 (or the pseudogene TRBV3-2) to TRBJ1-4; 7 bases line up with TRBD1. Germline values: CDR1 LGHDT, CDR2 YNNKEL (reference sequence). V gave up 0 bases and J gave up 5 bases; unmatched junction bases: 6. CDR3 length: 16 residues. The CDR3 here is CASSQDSGTVNEKLFF. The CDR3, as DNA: TGTGCCAGCAGCCAAGACTCCGGGACAGTGAATGAAAAACTGTTTTTT.

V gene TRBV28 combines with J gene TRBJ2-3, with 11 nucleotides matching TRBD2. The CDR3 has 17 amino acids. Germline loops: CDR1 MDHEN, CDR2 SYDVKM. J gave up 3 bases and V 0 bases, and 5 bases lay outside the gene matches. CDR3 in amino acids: CASSLWAGLAVTDTQYF. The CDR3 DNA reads TGTGCCAGCAGTTTATGGGCGGGACTAGCGGTTACAGATACGCAGTATTTT.

The CDR3 protein is CASREGERYEQYF. The CDR3 DNA is TGTGCCAGCAGAGAGGGCGAGAGATACGAGCAGTACTTC. The V and J genes are TRBV7-2 and TRBJ2-7, with a tentative D call TRBD2 (5 bases). CDR1 is SGHTA and CDR2 is FQGNSA in the germline V gene. The CDR3 runs 13 residues. With 6 bases removed from V and 4 bases from J, the gap between germline ends came to 13 bases.

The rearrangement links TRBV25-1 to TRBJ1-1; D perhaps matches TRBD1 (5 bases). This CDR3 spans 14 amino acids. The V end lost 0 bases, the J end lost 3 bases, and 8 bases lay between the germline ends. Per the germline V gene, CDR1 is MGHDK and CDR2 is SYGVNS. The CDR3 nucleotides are TGTGCCAGCAGTGAATATCTGGGGCACACTGAAGCTTTCTTT. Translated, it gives CASSEYLGHTEAFF.

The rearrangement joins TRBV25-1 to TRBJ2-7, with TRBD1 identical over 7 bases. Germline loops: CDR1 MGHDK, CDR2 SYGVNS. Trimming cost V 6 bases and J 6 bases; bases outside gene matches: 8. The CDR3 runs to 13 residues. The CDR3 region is CASRQGTSFEQYF. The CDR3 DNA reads TGTGCCAGCAGACAGGGGACCTCTTTCGAGCAGTACTTC.

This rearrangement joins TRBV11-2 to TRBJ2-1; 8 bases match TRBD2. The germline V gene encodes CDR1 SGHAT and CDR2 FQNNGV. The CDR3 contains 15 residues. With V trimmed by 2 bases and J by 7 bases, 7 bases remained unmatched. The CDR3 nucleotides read TGTGCCAGCAGCTTACCCCTCCCTAGCGGGAATGAGCAGTTCTTC. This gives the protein CASSLPLPSGNEQFF.

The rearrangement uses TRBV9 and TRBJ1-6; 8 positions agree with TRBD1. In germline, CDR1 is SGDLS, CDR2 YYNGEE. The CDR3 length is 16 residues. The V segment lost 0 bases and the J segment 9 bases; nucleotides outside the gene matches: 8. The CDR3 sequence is CASSVAGGGGGSPLHF. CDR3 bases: TGTGCCAGCAGCGTAGCAGGGGGCGGCGGCGGTTCACCCCTCCACTTT.

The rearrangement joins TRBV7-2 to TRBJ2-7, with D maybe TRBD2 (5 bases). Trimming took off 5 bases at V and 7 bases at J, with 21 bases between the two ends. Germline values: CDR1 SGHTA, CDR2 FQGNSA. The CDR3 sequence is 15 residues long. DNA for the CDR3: TGTGCCAGCAGCCCTCGTGCTGACGGGGATCGGGAGCAGTACTTC. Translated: CASSPRADGDREQYF.

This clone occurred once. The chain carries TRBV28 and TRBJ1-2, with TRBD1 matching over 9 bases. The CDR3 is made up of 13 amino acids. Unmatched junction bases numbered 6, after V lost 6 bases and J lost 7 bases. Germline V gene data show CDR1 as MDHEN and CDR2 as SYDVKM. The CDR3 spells CASRGTGIIGYTF. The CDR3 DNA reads TGTGCCAGCAGGGGGACAGGGATTATTGGCTACACCTTC.

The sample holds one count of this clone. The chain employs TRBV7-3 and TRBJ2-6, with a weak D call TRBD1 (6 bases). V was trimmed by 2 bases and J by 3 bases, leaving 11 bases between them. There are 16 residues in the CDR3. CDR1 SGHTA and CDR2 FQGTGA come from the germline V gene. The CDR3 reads CASSLGTGSGANVLTF. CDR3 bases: TGTGCCAGCAGCTTAGGAACAGGGAGTGGGGCCAACGTCCTGACTTTC.

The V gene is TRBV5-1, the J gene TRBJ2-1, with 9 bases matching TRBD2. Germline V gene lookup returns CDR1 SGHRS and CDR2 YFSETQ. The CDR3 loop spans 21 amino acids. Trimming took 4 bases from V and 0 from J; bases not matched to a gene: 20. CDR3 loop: CASSPFGGDSGSTNSYNEQFF. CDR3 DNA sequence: TGCGCCAGCAGCCCTTTTGGGGGGGATAGCGGGAGCACGAACTCCTACAATGAGCAGTTCTTC.

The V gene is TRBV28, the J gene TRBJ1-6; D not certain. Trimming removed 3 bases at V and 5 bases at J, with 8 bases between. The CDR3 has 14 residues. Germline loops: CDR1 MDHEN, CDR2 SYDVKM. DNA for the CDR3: TGTGCCAGCAGTTTCCGCAGGAATAATTCACCCCTCCACTTT. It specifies CASSFRRNNSPLHF.

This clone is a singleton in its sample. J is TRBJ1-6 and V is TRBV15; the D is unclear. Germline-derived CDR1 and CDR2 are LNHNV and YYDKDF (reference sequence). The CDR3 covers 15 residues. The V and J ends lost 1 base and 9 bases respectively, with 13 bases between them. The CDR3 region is CATSRVAGLSSPLHF. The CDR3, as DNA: TGTGCCACCAGCAGAGTCGCCGGGTTGAGTTCACCCCTCCACTTT.

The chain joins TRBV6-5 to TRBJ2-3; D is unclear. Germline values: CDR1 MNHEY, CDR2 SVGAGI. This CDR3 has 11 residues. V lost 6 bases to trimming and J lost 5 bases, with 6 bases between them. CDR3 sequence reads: CASRLLDTQYF. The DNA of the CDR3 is TGTGCCAGCAGACTACTAGATACGCAGTATTTT.

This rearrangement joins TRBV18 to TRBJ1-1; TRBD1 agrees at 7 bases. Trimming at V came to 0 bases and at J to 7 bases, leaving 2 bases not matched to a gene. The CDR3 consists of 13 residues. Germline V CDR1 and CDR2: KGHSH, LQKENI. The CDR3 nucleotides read TGTGCCAGCTCACCACCTTGGGACAGTGAAGCTTTCTTT. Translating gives CASSPPWDSEAFF. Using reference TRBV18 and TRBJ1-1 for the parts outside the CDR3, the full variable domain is NAGVMQNPRHLVRRRGQEARLRCSPMKGHSHVYWYRQLPEEGLKFMVYLQKENIIDESGMPKERFSAEFPKEGPSILRIQQVVRGDSAAYFCASSPPWDSEAFFGQGTRLTVV.

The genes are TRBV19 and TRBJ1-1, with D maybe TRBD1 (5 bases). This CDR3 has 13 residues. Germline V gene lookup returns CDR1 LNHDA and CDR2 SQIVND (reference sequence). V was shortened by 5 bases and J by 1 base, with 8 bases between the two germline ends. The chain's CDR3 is CASSYGQNTEAFF. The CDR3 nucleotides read TGTGCCAGTAGTTACGGACAGAACACTGAAGCTTTCTTT. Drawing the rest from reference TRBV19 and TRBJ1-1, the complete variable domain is DGGITQSPKYLFRKEGQNVTLSCEQNLNHDAMYWYRQDPGQGLRLIYYSQIVNDFQKGDIAEGYSVSREKKESFPLTVTSAQKNPTAFYLCASSYGQNTEAFFGQGTRLTVV.

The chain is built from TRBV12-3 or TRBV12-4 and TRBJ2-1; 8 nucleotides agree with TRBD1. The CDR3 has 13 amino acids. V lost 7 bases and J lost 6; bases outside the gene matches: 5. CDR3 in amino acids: CASTPDRANEQFF. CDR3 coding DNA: TGTGCCAGCACTCCGGACAGGGCCAATGAGCAGTTCTTC.

For the CDR3, the DNA is TGTGCCAGCAGTACAGGCCCCAACTCCTATAATTCACCCCTCCACTTT. It codes for CASSTGPNSYNSPLHF. The rearrangement links TRBV5-5 to TRBJ1-6, with a weak D call TRBD1 (5 bases). The CDR3 contains 16 residues. Trimming removed 5 bases at V and 0 bases at J, with 12 bases between. Germline V CDR1 and CDR2: SGHKS, YYEKEE (reference sequence).